This T cell receptor (beta chain) was recovered during a study of response to subunit inactivated influenza vaccine. Study results and limitations: It was suggested by the authors that few new T cells are recruited by each seasonal influenza vaccination.

TCRdb reprocessed the RT-PCR reads with MiXCR, giving one entry per CDR3 protein. This table holds roughly 700,000 distinct CDR3 sequences, over 11% found once. The CDR3 is made up of 15 amino acids. Germline V lookup: CDR1 SQVTM, CDR2 ANQGSEA. The V gene lost 6 bases and the J gene lost 1 base, with 17 bases spanning the gap. About this clonotype: Antigen specificity is unknown.

The sequencing here drew on PBMCs from blood, taken 14 to 15 days before vaccination. The V gene is TRBV29-1, the J gene TRBJ2-3; D remains ambiguous. The TCR comes from a man over 45 who received an inactivated influenza vaccine. CDR3 nucleotide sequence: TGCAGCGTGCTTAAGACCAACTCCCGCACAGATACGCAGTATTTT. This translates into CSVLKTNSRTDTQYF.